This T cell receptor (beta chain) was recovered during a study of blood T cells in healthy people across ages. The ends were cut back, 1 base at V and 6 bases at J, with 13 bases in the middle. CDR1 and CDR2 from the germline V gene are LGHNA and YSLEER. The CDR3 loop spans 15 amino acids. A second PCR of 7 to 11 cycles used a sample-barcoded 5' primer and a J-beta primer mix. TCRdb reanalysed the 5' RACE reads using MiXCR and keeps one entry per CDR3 protein. This sample carries over 1,500,000 distinct CDR3 sequences, about 50% of them seen once, and the ten largest clones take roughly 2%. This clonotype was seen a handful of times. Healthy Caucasian individuals from Russia aged roughly 6 to 90 served as donors.

The receptor's source is a woman aged 40-49 years in good health. The specimen was blood. J is TRBJ2-1 and V is TRBV4-3; D remains ambiguous. The CDR3: CASSQVIGPFNEQFF. CDR3 sequence (DNA): TGCGCCAGCAGCCAAGTTATCGGGCCCTTCAATGAGCAGTTCTTC.